These 10 T cell receptor beta chains were sequenced from one sample in a study of beta chain features in type 1 diabetes. Expressed TCRB transcripts were sequenced because the entire RNA isolate underwent reverse transcription. Repertoires were generated with immunoSEQ multiplex PCR, while TCRdb's copy carries only in-frame clones and drops some. The sample carries 630,000 or so clones, around 15% recorded once. No antigens are known for them. Overall study results and limits: Researchers report that Type 1 diabetes patients had moderately but significantly shorter TCRB CDR3s across all four CD4+ subsets.

Sequencing was performed on naive CD4+ T cells from blood. The receptors here all came from a man between 18 and 29 years old with type 1 diabetes.

This clone appeared a single time. The CDR3 reads CASSLKHEQFF. The DNA of the CDR3 is TGTGCCAGCAGTTTAAAACATGAGCAGTTCTTC. V gene TRBV27 combines with J gene TRBJ2-1; D is ambiguous. V was pared by 2 bases and J by 8 bases, with 4 bases between. The CDR3 is 11 residues long. CDR1 and CDR2 (germline): MNHEY, SMNVEV (reference sequence).

In this sample, this clone turned up a few times. The CDR3: CASSRSGYEQFF. DNA for the CDR3: TGTGCCAGCAGCCGGTCAGGGTATGAGCAGTTCTTC. The chain combines TRBV7-9 with TRBJ2-1, with D tentatively TRBD1 (5 bases). The V end lost 5 bases, the J end lost 8 bases, and 10 bases lay between the germline ends. The CDR3 is 12 residues long. Germline V lookup: CDR1 SEHNR, CDR2 FQNEAQ (reference sequence).

A few counts support this clone. V and J are TRBV5-6 and TRBJ1-2, with 7 bases that match TRBD1. Germline trimming cut 6 bases from V and 1 base from J; bases unmatched to any gene: 6. Germline lookup yields CDR1 SGHDT and CDR2 YYEEEE. The CDR3 consists of 14 residues. The CDR3 DNA follows: TGTGCCAGCATCGAGACAGGGCTTAACTATGGCTACACCTTC. Protein: CASIETGLNYGYTF.

This clone occurred a few times. Additional DNA sequences in this sample encode the identical CDR3. V gene TRBV2 combines with J gene TRBJ2-7, with 8 bases aligning to TRBD1. This CDR3 is built from 13 residues. Per germline, CDR1 SNHLY and CDR2 FYNNEI. Losses at the gene ends were 6 bases for V and 4 bases for J; bases not matched to a gene: 5. The CDR3 loop reads CASRGQGSYEQYF. For the CDR3, the DNA is TGTGCCAGCAGAGGACAGGGCTCGTACGAGCAGTACTTC.

The rearrangement joins TRBV7-9 to TRBJ1-6, with 7 bases aligning to TRBD1. Germline V lookup: CDR1 SEHNR, CDR2 FQNEAQ (reference sequence). The CDR3 is 14 amino acids. Unmatched junction bases numbered 6, after V lost 3 bases and J lost 10 bases. CDR3 coding DNA: TGTGCCAGCAGCTTCGGGCAGGGGGAGTCACCCCTCCACTTT. This sequence encodes CASSFGQGESPLHF.

This clone has more than one count but fewer than ten. This chain links TRBV29-1 with TRBJ1-2; D perhaps matches TRBD1 (6 bases). The length of the CDR3 is 12 residues. The ends were cut back, 3 bases at V and 6 bases at J, with 11 bases in the middle. CDR1 is SQVTM and CDR2 is ANQGSEA in the germline V gene. The CDR3 loop reads CSVENREDGYTF. In DNA, the CDR3 is TGCAGCGTTGAGAACAGGGAAGATGGCTACACCTTC.

The chain uses TRBV5-1 and TRBJ1-6, with 8 nucleotides matching TRBD1. Unmatched junction bases numbered 15, after V lost 3 bases and J lost 10 bases. This CDR3 region has 17 residues. Germline CDR1 is SGHRS and CDR2 is YFSETQ. The DNA for the CDR3 is TGCGCCAGCAGCTCGGGACAGGTTGGGGGCGCGGGATCACCCCTCCACTTT. It encodes CASSSGQVGGAGSPLHF.

This clone was picked up a small number of times. The rearrangement uses TRBV6-1 and TRBJ2-7, with D unresolved. CDR3 length: 14 residues. Trimming took 3 bases from V and 0 from J, leaving 9 bases between them. Germline CDR1 MNHNS, CDR2 SASEGT. The CDR3 is CASSEIGTSYEQYF. The DNA for the CDR3 is TGTGCCAGCAGTGAGATAGGCACCTCCTACGAGCAGTACTTC.

The chain uses TRBV9 and TRBJ2-7; 7 nucleotides agree with TRBD1. Germline CDR1 is SGDLS and CDR2 is YYNGEE. The CDR3 has 16 residues. V lost 2 bases to trimming and J lost 7 bases; unmatched junction nucleotides: 15. The CDR3 bases are TGTGCCAGCAGCGTTTCAGGGGGAGAAGGTTTTAGGGAGCAGTACTTC. Amino acid sequence: CASSVSGGEGFREQYF.

J is TRBJ1-2 and V is TRBV29-1; 10 bases agree with TRBD1. Per the germline V gene, CDR1 is SQVTM and CDR2 is ANQGSEA. CDR3 length: 15 amino acids. V gave up 7 bases and J gave up 8 bases; unmatched junction bases: 16. This CDR3 is CSAQGVGDRGRGYTF. CDR3 in DNA: TGCAGCGCTCAAGGGGTCGGGGACAGGGGCCGGGGCTACACCTTC.